This T cell receptor (beta chain) is from a study of neoadjuvant anti-PD-1 for oral cavity cancer. Study information: Patients mostly received three to four biweekly nivolumab doses at 3 mg/kg before surgery.

Study-wide results and limits: Each response group had just a few patients in TCR analyses.

This sample's time point: after neoadjuvant nivolumab, at surgical resection. These newly diagnosed stage II-IVA oral cavity squamous cell carcinoma patients had no prior systemic or radiation treatment. TCRdb's table, derived via immunoSEQ multiplex PCR, lists solely in-frame clones and lacks some. This sample has almost 8,500 clones, with 70% found just once. V shed 1 base and J shed 6 bases, with 13 bases lying between them. Germline CDR1 and CDR2: SGHNT and YENEEA. The CDR3 totals 14 residues. A note on this clone: Its antigen is unknown.

The sequence came from a person aged 35-79 years with oral cavity squamous cell carcinoma. This chain links TRBV11-3 with TRBJ2-7, with D possibly being TRBD2 (5 bases). The source material was PBMCs, sampled after nivolumab (anti-PD-1) treatment. CDR3 loop: CASSLGPVRGEQYF. CDR3 bases: TGTGCCAGCAGCTTAGGACCCGTTCGGGGCGAGCAGTACTTC.